The 5 T cell receptor beta chains reported below all come from one sample, sequenced in a study of immune cell composition in non-small cell lung cancer. Normal lung was taken at the farthest possible site, at least 3 cm from tumour. Some clones are missing from TCRdb's copy, which holds only in-frame ones; the method was immunoSEQ multiplex PCR. The data show fewer than 20,000 clones, more than 60% seen once. This same sample was also taken into another study, of CD4 T cells in lung cancer.

The material sequenced was non-adjacent lung tissue. The receptors here all came from a human donor with non-small cell lung cancer.

This clone has more than one count but fewer than ten. This chain joins TRBV5-8 and TRBJ1-6, with TRBD1 as a possible D gene (6 bases). The V end was cut by 4 bases, the J end by 4 bases, with 12 bases between. The CDR3 has 15 residues. The germline V gene encodes CDR1 SGHTS and CDR2 YDEGEE. CDR3 coding DNA: TGTGCCAGCAGCAAAGGGGACACTTATAATTCACCCCTCCACTTT. It encodes CASSKGDTYNSPLHF.

The V and J genes are TRBV9 and TRBJ2-7; D tentatively reads TRBD1 or TRBD2 (5 bases each). The CDR3 has 15 amino acids. V lost 1 base to trimming and J lost 3 bases, with 14 bases between them. Germline values: CDR1 SGDLS, CDR2 YYNGEE. CDR3 residues: CASSVTPGTRYEQYF. The CDR3 DNA reads as TGTGCCAGCAGCGTAACCCCCGGGACCCGCTACGAGCAGTACTTC.

The CDR3 nucleotides are TGTGCCAGCAGCTTAGACAGGGGGAATGGCTACACCTTC. Translated: CASSLDRGNGYTF. The chain carries TRBV11-3 and TRBJ1-2, with 7 bases aligning to TRBD1. The V gene end was trimmed by 0 bases and the J gene end by 6 bases; junction bases not matched to a gene: 1. The CDR3 has 13 residues. The germline V gene has CDR1 SGHNT and CDR2 YENEEA.

The chain's CDR3 is CASSVGQGGGEKLFF. The DNA for the CDR3 is TGTGCCAGCAGCGTAGGACAGGGGGGTGGTGAAAAACTGTTTTTT. This chain links TRBV9 with TRBJ1-4, with 9 bases aligning to TRBD1. The CDR3 totals 15 residues. Germline values: CDR1 SGDLS, CDR2 YYNGEE. Trimming removed 0 bases from V and 7 bases from J; junction bases left unmatched: 4.

The V gene is TRBV7-9, the J gene TRBJ2-1; 9 bases are shared with TRBD2. Unmatched junction bases numbered 6, after V lost 5 bases and J lost 1 base. Germline CDR1 and CDR2: SEHNR and FQNEAQ (reference sequence). The CDR3 is made up of 16 amino acids. Written as DNA, the CDR3 is TGTGCCAGCAGCGCGCGGACTAGCGAATCCTACAATGAGCAGTTCTTC. This gives the protein CASSARTSESYNEQFF.